What follows are 21 T cell receptor beta chains derived from one specimen sequenced in a study of T cell responses to AZD1222 COVID-19 vaccine. Libraries were prepared by immunoSEQ multiplex PCR; TCRdb keeps only in-frame clonotypes and omits some of them. The sample contains some 110,000 clones, about 80% of which appear only once. Sequenced material: peripheral blood, taken on day 0 of AZD1222 vaccination. These TCRs come from an adult in good health.

This clone was counted once. The chain employs TRBV5-8 and TRBJ2-1; no clear D gene. Trimming shortened V by 2 bases and J by 0 bases, and 9 bases separated the two germline ends. Germline lookup yields CDR1 SGHTS and CDR2 YDEGEE. The CDR3 is 15 amino acids. CDR3 DNA: TGTGCCAGCAGCTTAGGCTTGATCTCCTACAATGAGCAGTTCTTC. It encodes CASSLGLISYNEQFF.

This clone has just one count. The chain joins TRBV10-2 to TRBJ2-2; 7 bases line up with TRBD2. From germline, CDR1 is WSHSY and CDR2 SAAADI. This CDR3 has 15 residues. Trimming at V came to 6 bases and at J to 6 bases, leaving 10 bases not matched to a gene. The CDR3, as DNA: TGCGCCAGCAGATGGGAGGGAGCCCCGGCCGGGGAGCTGTTTTTT. Its translation is CASRWEGAPAGELFF.

This clone was seen just once. J is TRBJ1-2 and V is TRBV20-1; TRBD1 matches at 7 bases. The CDR3 spans 11 residues. With 1 base clipped from V and 9 bases from J, the junction kept 2 bases outside the gene matches. Germline V gene sequence: CDR1 DFQATT, CDR2 SNEGSKA (reference sequence). The DNA for the CDR3 is TGCAGTGCTAGAGCGGGACAGAGCTACACCTTC. Amino acids: CSARAGQSYTF.

The sample holds a few counts of this clone. The chain joins TRBV28 to TRBJ1-4; D not resolved. The CDR3 covers 12 residues. V was pared by 5 bases and J by 4 bases, with 5 bases between. Germline V gene sequence: CDR1 MDHEN, CDR2 SYDVKM. The CDR3 spells CASSQFNEKLFF. CDR3 bases: TGTGCCAGCAGTCAATTTAATGAAAAACTGTTTTTT.

The chain joins TRBV29-1 to TRBJ1-2; 7 bases line up with TRBD1. CDR1 SQVTM and CDR2 ANQGSEA come from the germline V gene. Germline trimming cut 6 bases from V and 4 bases from J; bases unmatched to any gene: 2. The CDR3 loop spans 11 amino acids. CDR3 nucleotides: TGCAGCGTAGGGGGCACCTATGGCTACACCTTC. Translation gives CSVGGTYGYTF.

V and J are TRBV28 and TRBJ2-7, with 8 bases lining up with TRBD2. Germline CDR1 and CDR2: MDHEN and SYDVKM. The length of the CDR3 is 14 residues. The V segment lost 6 bases and the J segment 3 bases; nucleotides outside the gene matches: 7. The CDR3 coding sequence is TGTGCCAGCAGCACGGGGGGGCCTGGCTACGAGCAGTACTTC. It specifies CASSTGGPGYEQYF.

The CDR3 DNA reads TGTGCCAGCAGTCCCGACAGGGGGGTGGGTACGCAGTATTTT. This codes for CASSPDRGVGTQYF. The chain employs TRBV6-5 and TRBJ2-3; 9 bases map to TRBD1. This CDR3 has 14 amino acids. From germline, CDR1 is MNHEY and CDR2 SVGAGI. J gave up 8 bases and V 5 bases, and 8 bases lay outside the gene matches.

The CDR3 bases are TGTGCCAGCAGCTTAGTCGCGAGGACAGCCGGCTACACCTTC. The encoded protein is CASSLVARTAGYTF. The V gene is TRBV7-2, the J gene TRBJ1-2, with D tentatively TRBD1 (6 bases). This CDR3 contains 14 residues. Germline CDR1 reads SGHTA; CDR2 reads FQGNSA. V shed 1 base and J shed 8 bases, with 14 bases lying between them.

The CDR3 region has the DNA TGTGCCAGCAGCTGGGGAAACACTGAAGCTTTCTTT. Its translation is CASSWGNTEAFF. The gene calls are TRBV12-3 or TRBV12-4 and TRBJ1-1; no clear D. The germline V and J ends were trimmed by 6 bases and 2 bases, with 7 bases remaining between them. There are 12 residues in the CDR3.

This chain joins TRBV28 and TRBJ1-5; perhaps TRBD1 as D (6 bases). V lost 5 bases, J lost 3 bases, and 8 bases lay in between. Germline assignment: CDR1 MDHEN and CDR2 SYDVKM. There are 13 residues in the CDR3. Here the CDR3 reads CASSQGHNQPQHF. CDR3 bases: TGTGCCAGCAGTCAGGGGCACAATCAGCCCCAGCATTTT.

This clone showed up just a few times. The chain carries TRBV27 and TRBJ1-6; weak D call: TRBD1 (5 bases). The CDR3 covers 19 residues. CDR1 and CDR2 from the germline V gene are MNHEY and SMNVEV (reference sequence). V shed 1 base and J shed 7 bases, with 23 bases lying between them. For the CDR3, the DNA is TGTGCCAGCAGTTTATGGGCCCCCTCCGGGGCTGAGATCAATTCACCCCTCCACTTT. It encodes CASSLWAPSGAEINSPLHF.

The V gene is TRBV28, the J gene TRBJ2-1, with 8 nucleotides matching TRBD1. J gave up 3 bases and V 1 base, and 2 bases lay outside the gene matches. In germline, CDR1 is MDHEN, CDR2 SYDVKM. The CDR3 runs to 15 residues. The CDR3 loop reads CASSLSGGFYNEQFF. The CDR3 DNA follows: TGTGCCAGCAGTTTATCAGGGGGCTTCTACAATGAGCAGTTCTTC.

The chain joins TRBV5-4 to TRBJ2-4; TRBD2 is a possible D gene (5 bases). Deletions cut 0 bases from V and 7 bases from J, with 11 bases between. The CDR3 is 14 amino acids. Germline V gene data show CDR1 as SGHNT and CDR2 as YYREEE (reference sequence). CDR3 nucleotides: TGTGCCAGCAGCTTGGCAGGTCCGGGGAACATTCAGTACTTC. Amino acids: CASSLAGPGNIQYF.

This clone occurred a few times. This chain connects TRBV21-1 to TRBJ2-7; the D call in the table, TRBD1, was not verified against the DNA. TRBV21-1 represents a pseudogene. CDR3 size: 14 residues. The CDR3 DNA is TGTGCCAGCAGCAATGACAGGGGTTCCTACGAGCAGTACTTC. Encoded protein: CASSNDRGSYEQYF.

The DNA for the CDR3 is TGTGCCAGCAGTAGGGTTTTCCAGATGAACACTGAAGCTTTCTTT. Protein product: CASSRVFQMNTEAFF. The chain employs TRBV6-5 and TRBJ1-1; D gene uncertain. V lost 5 bases, J lost 0 bases, and 13 bases lay in between. Per the germline V gene, CDR1 is MNHEY and CDR2 is SVGAGI. The CDR3 has 15 amino acids.

The chain combines TRBV6-6 with TRBJ2-7; 8 nucleotides agree with TRBD2. V was clipped by 0 bases and J by 7 bases; unmatched bases: 8. Germline CDR1 reads MNHNY; CDR2 reads SVGAGI (reference sequence). This CDR3 is built from 15 residues. CDR3 sequence (DNA): TGTGCCAGCAGTTACTCGGGGCGGGGGGAAAGAGAGCAGTACTTC. Its protein is CASSYSGRGEREQYF.

The chain joins TRBV7-2 to TRBJ2-7; no firm D call. Germline V gives CDR1 SGHTA, CDR2 FQGNSA. The CDR3 runs to 14 residues. Deletions cut 2 bases from V and 7 bases from J, with 15 bases between. The CDR3 sequence: CASSLMGLTPEQYF. CDR3 DNA sequence: TGTGCCAGCAGCTTAATGGGTCTAACGCCTGAGCAGTACTTC.

This sequence joins TRBV11-3 and TRBJ2-5; D not resolved. CDR3 size: 12 residues. V was clipped by 5 bases and J by 7 bases, with 11 bases between them. Germline V CDR1 and CDR2: SGHNT, YENEEA. CDR3 sequence: CASSPDMGTQYF. The CDR3 DNA reads TGTGCCAGCAGCCCGGATATGGGGACCCAGTACTTC.

This chain joins TRBV30 and TRBJ1-1, with D perhaps matching TRBD1 (5 bases). The CDR3 sequence is 15 residues long. With 0 bases removed from V and 4 bases from J, the gap between germline ends came to 15 bases. Germline CDR1 reads GTSNPN; CDR2 reads SVGIG (reference sequence). The CDR3 here is CAWSVHPGLSTEAFF. The CDR3 nucleotides read TGTGCCTGGAGTGTACACCCGGGGCTGAGCACTGAAGCTTTCTTT.

The chain couples TRBV11-2 to TRBJ1-4; D possibly corresponds to TRBD1 (6 bases). Trimming left V 5 bases short and J 6 bases short, with 13 bases between. CDR1 and CDR2 from the germline V gene are SGHAT and FQNNGV. The CDR3 runs to 14 residues. The CDR3 DNA is TGTGCCAGCAGCGACTACAGGGTGGATGAAAAACTGTTTTTT. Translating gives CASSDYRVDEKLFF.

CDR3 sequence: CASSPQGAHKAGNQPQHF. The CDR3 coding sequence is TGTGCCAGTAGCCCACAGGGGGCCCACAAGGCGGGCAATCAGCCCCAGCATTTT. The V gene is TRBV19, the J gene TRBJ1-5; 9 nucleotides agree with TRBD1. J was trimmed by 2 bases and V by 6 bases; bases with no gene match: 14. The CDR3 covers 18 residues. CDR1 and CDR2 (germline): LNHDA, SQIVND (reference sequence).